The TCR beta chain under discussion was sequenced for a study of PD-L1 blockade in urothelial cancer (dated by TCRdb to 2017 to 2019). The study in broad terms: Every patient began therapy at some point between 2013 and 2015 and was given atezolizumab 1,200 mg intravenously every 3 weeks. About nine tenths of the roughly 29 patients were identified as males with urothelial cancer of bladder origin, and a prior smoking history was reported by 18 of 29 patients. Patients had an ECOG performance status of 0 or 1 and had received between 0 and 3 prior chemotherapy regimens. Blood samples were analyzed at 3 weeks after treatment start (second dose) and at 6 weeks after treatment start. Blood samples gave median yields of around 140,000 T cells and 82,636 unique TCRs, along with a median clonality of 0.080. The study was an exploratory multi-omic analysis of somatic, immune and clinical correlates of response to PD-L1 blockade with atezolizumab in urothelial cancer. TCR sequencing covered pretreatment tumor samples and matched, serially collected peripheral blood taken before and after atezolizumab treatment. Durable clinical benefit meant progression-free survival longer than 6 months, and TCR features were also tested against progression-free and overall survival. In the same patients who had TCR sequencing, pretreatment tumors also underwent whole exome sequencing and RNA sequencing. Ten or so patients reached durable clinical benefit, while fewer than 25 patients did not. Some 30 patients had pretreatment blood TCR-seq, about 25 had at least one posttreatment blood collection, and about 25 had tumor TCR-seq.

On this clone: Its recognized antigen is unknown. Per-base qualities were not stored, and no clone one base away is much larger.

Synthetic TCR analog templates were spiked into each PCR so that absolute template abundance could be estimated from read counts. Using the immunoSEQ assay, TCRbeta CDR3 regions were amplified from genomic DNA with bias-controlled V and J gene primers. Sequencing of rearranged TCRbeta segments was performed at approximately 20X coverage. The authors' pipeline ran thus. Clustering was used to correct sequencing errors, and CDR3s were annotated against IMGT to assign V, D and J genes. Downstream analyses used only productive TCRbeta rearrangements and left out out-of-frame or stop-codon sequences. Clonality was computed as one minus Shannon entropy normalized by the log of the number of unique productive sequences. Clones differing between time points or between blood and tumor were identified using Fisher's exact test with Benjamini-Hochberg correction, with an adjusted p below 0.01 applied as the threshold. TCRdb provides this immuneACCESS table in a form limited to in-frame rearrangements. Some clones are lacking; in checked studies, under half of them reflect an unresolved V gene, and why the rest are absent is not known. From that table come the V and J calls and clone size; the DNA was used to work out D and trimming. Present in this sample are fewer than 95,000 clones, roughly 84% of which were seen just once. Jointly, the top ten make up about 2.1% of the sample.

From the cysteine through the phenylalanine, the CDR3 covers 16 amino acids. The entry retains the CDR3 DNA only, 48 bases that are in frame from base 1. V loses 3 bases, J loses 1 base, and the germline ends lie 15 bases apart. The germline V gene (reference sequence) provides CDR1 SEHNR and CDR2 FQNEAQ. Study-level results and caveats: Patients with durable benefit showed greater expansion of tumor-associated TCR clones in peripheral blood 3 weeks after starting treatment (n ≈ 21, p = 0.022). Because of the small sample size (n ≈ 27) and the many exploratory analyses performed, the results are intended to be regarded as hypothesis-generating. A pretreatment peripheral blood TCR clonality below the median was linked to improved progression-free and overall survival.

The sample's time point label, in plain terms: pretreatment peripheral blood. A total of around 30 patients with locally advanced or metastatic urothelial carcinoma, treated at Memorial Sloan Kettering on a trial protocol, made up the cohort. Peripheral blood mononuclear cells were collected pretreatment and during treatment, at between 1 and 8 total time points per patient. The Qiagen DNeasy Blood extraction kit was used to purify genomic DNA from total PBMCs and from tumor samples. PBMCs were collected pretreatment and during treatment, and were isolated and stored as previously described. The receptor was derived from a man in his 60s with urothelial cancer. The V gene is TRBV7-9 and the J gene is TRBJ2-5, with an unclear D gene assignment. The sequences come from PBMCs, collected around atezolizumab (anti-PD-L1) treatment. This receptor carries the CDR3 CASSFRMGSFQETQYF. The DNA sequence follows: TGTGCCAGCAGCTTCCGCATGGGCAGCTTCCAAGAGACCCAGTACTTC.